This T cell receptor (beta chain) appears in the sequencing data of a study of cytomegalovirus exposure and HLA in healthy donors. Worth noting for this clone: Its specificity is not known.

The CDR3 is 14 residues long. Trimming left V 2 bases short and J 3 bases short, with 11 bases between. Per germline, CDR1 SGHDN and CDR2 FVKESK. Overall study results and limits: Association of roughly 17,000 TCR beta sequences with HLA alleles was found at 0.05 false discovery rate in a later analysis.

A multiplex PCR was run with 60 Vbeta primers and 13 Jbeta primers. Data came from immunoSEQ multiplex PCR; TCRdb stores just in-frame clones and leaves some out. The repertoire shows over 100,000 clones; the top ten hold about 1.5%. The sample taken for sequencing was PBMCs. J is TRBJ2-7 and V is TRBV14; TRBD2 is a possible D gene (6 bases). The receptor was isolated from a woman in her thirties or forties in good health and CMV-seropositive. The CDR3, as DNA: TGTGCCAGCAGCCAAAGACTAGGAAACTACGAGCAGTACTTC. This encodes CASSQRLGNYEQYF.